What follows is one T cell receptor beta chain and its context. Its antigen is as yet unknown. The record originates from a study of shared clonotypes between healthy human individuals. General study points: Deeper or shallower sequencing was expected to change how clonotypes are shared among donors.

The test was conducted at deep level. Measured with immunoSEQ multiplex PCR; TCRdb has only the in-frame clones, and not every one. Of around 430,000 clones in the sample, more than 75% were seen once. The CDR3 loop spans 15 amino acids. Trimming took off 3 bases at V and 1 base at J, with 9 bases between the two ends. CDR1 and CDR2 (germline): LGHNA, YSLEER. The TCR comes from a woman between 40 and 50 years old in good health. Some clones in this sample may be carry-over from other donors' samples. Material for sequencing was PBMCs. The rearrangement uses TRBV4-3 and TRBJ2-2; D might be TRBD1 or TRBD2, each matching 5 bases. Written as DNA, the CDR3 is TGCGCCAGCAGCCAGGGGACCTTGAACACCGGGGAGCTGTTTTTT. Amino acids: CASSQGTLNTGELFF.